This TCR beta chain was identified during a study of T-cell memory formation after mild COVID-19. To note about this clonotype: Antigen: not known.

The CDR3 consists of 16 residues. Germline CDR1 SGHTA, CDR2 FQGTGA. V was shortened by 2 bases and J by 0 bases, with 8 bases between the two germline ends. 5'RACE primed from the constant segment yielded TCR alpha and TCR beta cDNA libraries bearing sample barcodes and UMIs. One entry per CDR3 protein results from TCRdb running MiXCR on the 5' RACE reads. The sample consists of fewer than 150,000 distinct CDR3 sequences, about a sixth of them appearing once. Whole-study results and caveats: Pre-infection memory showed some responding clones, and this suggested that cross-reactive memory joined. Largely, contracting CD4+ clones fell within CM and EM, and contracting CD8+ clones within EMRA.

The rearrangement uses TRBV7-3 and TRBJ2-6; no firm D call. The specimen sequenced was PBMCs or a T cell subset sorted from them (not recorded which). This clonotype originated in a man between 18 and 35 years old who had mild COVID-19 (a few samples of this study predate the infection). Cell type and time point are not known. The CDR3 loop reads CASSLHKFSGANVLTF. The CDR3 region has the DNA TGTGCCAGCAGCTTACACAAGTTCTCTGGGGCCAACGTCCTGACTTTC.